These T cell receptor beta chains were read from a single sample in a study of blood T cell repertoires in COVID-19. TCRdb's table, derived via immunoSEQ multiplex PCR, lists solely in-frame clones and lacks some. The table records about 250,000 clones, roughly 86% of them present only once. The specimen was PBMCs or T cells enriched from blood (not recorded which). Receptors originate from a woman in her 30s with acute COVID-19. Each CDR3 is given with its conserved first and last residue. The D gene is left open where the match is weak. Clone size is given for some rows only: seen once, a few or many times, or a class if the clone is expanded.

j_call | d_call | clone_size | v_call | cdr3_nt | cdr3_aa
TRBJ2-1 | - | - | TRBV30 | TGTGCCTGGAGTGTTGCCGGGGGAACATTGGATGAGCAGTTCTTC | CAWSVAGGTLDEQFF
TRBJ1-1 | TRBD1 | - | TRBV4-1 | TGCGCCAGCAGCCAGGACAGGGTTGAAGCTTTCTTT | CASSQDRVEAFF
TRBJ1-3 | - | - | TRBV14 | TGTGCCAGCAGCCCCTCCAGGGCCTCTGGAAACACCATATATTTT | CASSPSRASGNTIYF
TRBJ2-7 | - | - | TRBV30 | TGTGCCTGGAGCAAAGACACAGGTCCCTACGAGCAGTACTTC | CAWSKDTGPYEQYF
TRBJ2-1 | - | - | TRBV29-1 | TGCAGCGTTGAAGGCAGGGGAGAGCCCTACAATGAGCAGTTCTTC | CSVEGRGEPYNEQFF
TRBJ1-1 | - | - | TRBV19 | TGTGCCAGTAGTATGGGGTCGGGGGTCACAGAGAACACTGAAGCTTTCTTT | CASSMGSGVTENTEAFF
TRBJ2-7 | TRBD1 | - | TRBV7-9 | TGTGCCAGCAGCTCCTCATGGACAGGGCCTTCCTACGAGCAGTACTTC | CASSSSWTGPSYEQYF
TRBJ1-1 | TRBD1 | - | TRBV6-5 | TGTGCCAGCAGTTACACAGGGGGCGCATACACTGAAGCTTTCTTT | CASSYTGGAYTEAFF
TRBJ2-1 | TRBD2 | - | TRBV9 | TGTGCCAGCAGCGTAGGGCTAGCGGGGGGGTTTGAGCAGTTCTTC | CASSVGLAGGFEQFF
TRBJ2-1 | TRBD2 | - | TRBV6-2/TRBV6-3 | TGTGCCAGCAGTTACGTTAGGCTAGCGGGGCCTGGTATGGAGCAGTTCTTC | CASSYVRLAGPGMEQFF
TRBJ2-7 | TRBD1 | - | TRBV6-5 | TGTGCCAGCAGTTACCGGACAGGGGGAACCTACGAGCAGTACTTC | CASSYRTGGTYEQYF
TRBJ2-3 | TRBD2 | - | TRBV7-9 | TGTGCCAGCAGCCTGGGACTAGCGGATTACACAGATACGCAGTATTTT | CASSLGLADYTDTQYF
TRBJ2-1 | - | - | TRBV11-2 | TGTGCCAGCAGCCTAAGGACTGGGTACAATGAGCAGTTCTTC | CASSLRTGYNEQFF
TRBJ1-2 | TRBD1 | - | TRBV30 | TGTGCCTGGAGTGAGGGGGCCTATGGCTACACCTTC | CAWSEGAYGYTF
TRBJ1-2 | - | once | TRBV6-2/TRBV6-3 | TGTGCCAGCAGCCCTGCGGGGGCCCTTCTATCCTATGGCTACACCTTC | CASSPAGALLSYGYTF
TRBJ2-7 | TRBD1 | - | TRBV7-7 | TGTGCCAGCAGCACCCGACAGGGAAACGAGCAGTACTTC | CASSTRQGNEQYF
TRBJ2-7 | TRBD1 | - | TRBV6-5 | TGTGCCAGCAGCCCCCCTGGGACAGGAGAGCAGTACTTC | CASSPPGTGEQYF
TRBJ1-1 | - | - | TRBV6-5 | TGTGCCAGCGGCTCAAATCCGAACACTGAAGCTTTCTTT | CASGSNPNTEAFF
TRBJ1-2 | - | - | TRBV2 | TGTGCCAGTCTGCGGCGGTATGGCTACACCTTC | CASLRRYGYTF
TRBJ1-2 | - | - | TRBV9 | TGTGCCAGCAGCGTTCACGGGGAGACTGGCTACACCTTC | CASSVHGETGYTF
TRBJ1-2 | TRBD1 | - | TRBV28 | TGTGCCAGCAGTCCGGGGACAGAGGGCTATGGCTACACCTTC | CASSPGTEGYGYTF
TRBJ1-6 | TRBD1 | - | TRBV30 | TGTGCCTGGAGTATGGACAGGGTGAATTCACCCCTCCACTTT | CAWSMDRVNSPLHF
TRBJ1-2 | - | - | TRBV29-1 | TGCAGCGTTGTCGAATTAGTTAACTATGGCTACACCTTC | CSVVELVNYGYTF
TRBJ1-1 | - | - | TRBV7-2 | TGTGCCAGCAGCTTTTTTGCAGATGCTACTGAAGCTTTCTTT | CASSFFADATEAFF
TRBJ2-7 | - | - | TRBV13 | TGTGCCAGCAGCTTAGGGACAGACTTTGGGGAGCAGTACTTC | CASSLGTDFGEQYF
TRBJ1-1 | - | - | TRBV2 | TGTGCCAGCAGCGGACGGCCGGGGGGGCTCGGTTACACTGAAGCTTTCTTT | CASSGRPGGLGYTEAFF
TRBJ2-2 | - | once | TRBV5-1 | TGCGCCAGCAGCTTGCGGCCGGACTACCGACGTTCGAACACCGGGGAGCTGTTTTTT | CASSLRPDYRRSNTGELFF
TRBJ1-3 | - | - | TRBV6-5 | TGTGCCAGCAGTAGGCTAGGGGTATCTGGAAACACCATATATTTT | CASSRLGVSGNTIYF
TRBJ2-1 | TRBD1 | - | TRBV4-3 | TGCGCCAGCAGCCAGACAGGGATAGCGCCCAATGAGCAGTTCTTC | CASSQTGIAPNEQFF
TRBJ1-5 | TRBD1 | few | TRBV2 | TGTGCCAGCAGTGTCGGGTCCGGCAGGGGGCATCAGCCCCAGCATTTT | CASSVGSGRGHQPQHF
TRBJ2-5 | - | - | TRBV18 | TGTGCCAGCTCACGAGGCGCCGGAGAGACCCAGTACTTC | CASSRGAGETQYF
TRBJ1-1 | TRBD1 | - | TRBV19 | TGTGCCAGTTTCCGGGACAGGGAGCTAGGCACTGAAGCTTTCTTT | CASFRDRELGTEAFF
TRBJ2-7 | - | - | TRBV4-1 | TGCGCCAGCAGCCAAGAGCACTCGACCCCTTGGAGCGAGCAGTACTTC | CASSQEHSTPWSEQYF
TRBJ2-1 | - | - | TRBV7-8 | TGTGCCAGCAGCGGCAACCCCAGGGGCGATGAGCAGTTCTTC | CASSGNPRGDEQFF
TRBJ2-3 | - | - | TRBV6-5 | TGTGCCAGCAGCTCAGGCCTAAACACAAGGGATACGCAGTATTTT | CASSSGLNTRDTQYF
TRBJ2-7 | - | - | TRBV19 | TGTGCCAGTAGTACAGACAGGCCCTACGAGCAGTACTTC | CASSTDRPYEQYF
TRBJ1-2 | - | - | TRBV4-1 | TGCGCCAGCAGCCAAGTGGGGGGAGGCTATGGCTACACCTTC | CASSQVGGGYGYTF
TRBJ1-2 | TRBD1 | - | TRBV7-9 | TGTGCCAGCAGCCCAGGACAGGGCGACTATGGCTACACCTTC | CASSPGQGDYGYTF
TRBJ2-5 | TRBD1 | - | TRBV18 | TGTGCCAGCTCTCCGACAGGGTTGCAAGAGACCCAGTACTTC | CASSPTGLQETQYF
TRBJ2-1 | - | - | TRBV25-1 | TGTGCCAGCAGTGACTATGGGTCTCGCAGGGGATCCTACAATGAGCAGTTCTTC | CASSDYGSRRGSYNEQFF
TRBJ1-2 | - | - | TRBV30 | TGTGCCTGGAGTGTATCGGCGGCGCCCTATGGCTACACCTTC | CAWSVSAAPYGYTF
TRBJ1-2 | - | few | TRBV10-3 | TGTGCCATCAGTGAGAGGGGAAACTATGGCTACACCTTC | CAISERGNYGYTF
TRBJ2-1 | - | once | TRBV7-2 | TGTGCCAGCAGCTTAGGCGGGGGCCTCTACAATGAGCAGTTCTTC | CASSLGGGLYNEQFF
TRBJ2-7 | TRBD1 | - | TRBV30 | TGTGCCTGGAGTCCCGGGGCAGGGGGCTGGGAGCAGTACTTC | CAWSPGAGGWEQYF
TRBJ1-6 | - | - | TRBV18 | TGTGCCAGCTCACCCGGACGGGGGAATTCACCCCTCCACTTT | CASSPGRGNSPLHF
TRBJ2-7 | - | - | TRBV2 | TGTGCCAGCAGGGGCAGGCGAGCGGACTACGAGCAGTACTTC | CASRGRRADYEQYF
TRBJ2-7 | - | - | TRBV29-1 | TGCAGCGTCCTGGGGGGAGCGGCCTACGAGCAGTACTTC | CSVLGGAAYEQYF
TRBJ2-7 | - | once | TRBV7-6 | TGTGCCAGCAGCCCCTCAAACAGGGACGAGCAGTACTTC | CASSPSNRDEQYF
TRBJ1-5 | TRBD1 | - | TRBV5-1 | TGCGCCAGCAGCCAGACAGGGGCGGGCAATCAGCCCCAGCATTTT | CASSQTGAGNQPQHF
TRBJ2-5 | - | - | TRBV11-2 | TGTGCCAGCAGCTTCCGAGAGACCCAGTACTTC | CASSFRETQYF
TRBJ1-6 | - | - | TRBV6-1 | TGTGCCAGCAGTGAAGCGGGGGGGTCTAATTCACCCCTCCACTTT | CASSEAGGSNSPLHF
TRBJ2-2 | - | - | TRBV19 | TGTGCCAGTAGTTTTGGGACCAGGGGCACCGGGGAGCTGTTTTTT | CASSFGTRGTGELFF
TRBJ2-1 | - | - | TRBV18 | TGTGCCAGCTCGCCGCCAGGGGCCCAAGATAGTGGTGAGCAGTTCTTC | CASSPPGAQDSGEQFF
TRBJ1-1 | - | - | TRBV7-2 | TGTGCCAGCACCCGAAGAGGGGGGGGCTGGGACACTGAAGCTTTCTTT | CASTRRGGGWDTEAFF
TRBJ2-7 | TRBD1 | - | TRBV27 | TGTGCCAGCAGTTTGTATCGGACAGGGGCCCCCTACGAGCAGTACTTC | CASSLYRTGAPYEQYF